The 18 T cell receptor beta chains in this list originate from one sample, sequenced in a study of prognosis after radiotherapy for stage I lung cancer. Amplicons of TCR beta CDR3 were generated from genomic DNA by two-round multiplex PCR. The use of primers specific to each TRBV and TRBJ gene characterized first-round PCR. TCRdb processed the multiplex PCR reads anew with MiXCR; each CDR3 protein has one entry. The table has around 31,000 distinct CDR3 sequences, less than 35% seen once. This specimen consisted of PBMCs, obtained before or after stereotactic body radiation therapy (not recorded which). The receptor set was obtained from a donor over 45 with non-small cell lung cancer.

The chain employs TRBV5-1 and TRBJ1-2, with D unresolved. This CDR3 has 12 residues. Germline assignment: CDR1 SGHRS and CDR2 YFSETQ. V shed 1 base and J shed 10 bases, with 11 bases lying between them. DNA of the CDR3: TGCGCCAGCAGCTTGACGGCAGGCTTCTACACCTTC. Its translation: CASSLTAGFYTF.

The chain recombines TRBV28 with TRBJ1-5; D gene uncertain. The CDR3 runs to 15 residues. Between the trimmed V and J ends, which lost 5 bases and 0 bases, there was a span of 11 bases. Germline V lookup: CDR1 MDHEN, CDR2 SYDVKM. CDR3 DNA sequence: TGTGCCAGCAGTCTGTCCGCCTATAGCAATCAGCCCCAGCATTTT. Translation gives CASSLSAYSNQPQHF.

This clonotype was observed at least ten times. The V call is TRBV3-1, the J call TRBJ1-2, with a possible D match to TRBD1 (5 bases). In germline, CDR1 is LGHDT, CDR2 YNNKEL (reference sequence). Trimming took 5 bases from V and 4 from J, leaving 20 bases between them. The length of the CDR3 is 16 residues. The CDR3 nucleotides read TGTGCCAGCAGCACTAGAAGGGACCGAGGACTCTATGGCTACACCTTC. It encodes CASSTRRDRGLYGYTF. Based on the CDR3 plus reference TRBV3-1 and TRBJ1-2, the full variable domain is DTAVSQTPKYLVTQMGNDKSIKCEQNLGHDTMYWYKQDSKKFLKIMFSYNNKELIINETVPNRFSPKSPDKAHLNLHINSLELGDSAVYFCASSTRRDRGLYGYTFGSGTRLTVV.

The rearrangement joins TRBV20-1 to TRBJ2-7; possible D gene TRBD2, 5 bases. Per the germline V gene, CDR1 is DFQATT and CDR2 is SNEGSKA (reference sequence). This CDR3 is built from 13 residues. V gave up 1 base and J gave up 5 bases, with 12 bases separating them. The chain's CDR3 is CSARVRGSDEQYF. CDR3 DNA: TGCAGTGCTAGAGTTCGAGGGTCGGACGAGCAGTACTTC.

This chain joins TRBV5-1 and TRBJ2-2; D is uncertain. CDR1 and CDR2 from the germline V gene are SGHRS and YFSETQ. V dropped 0 bases and J dropped 1 base, with 7 bases sitting between them. The CDR3 spans 15 residues. Here the CDR3 reads CASSLDTENTGELFF. For the CDR3, the DNA is TGCGCCAGCAGCTTGGATACTGAGAACACCGGGGAGCTGTTTTTT.

In its sample, this clonotype was seen once. Just one base apart from a much larger clone, this may be a read error. The chain couples TRBV7-2 to TRBJ2-1, with a possible D match to TRBD2 (6 bases). V lost 1 base, J lost 9 bases, and 19 bases lay in between. The CDR3 covers 16 residues. Germline loops: CDR1 SGHTA, CDR2 FQGNSA. CDR3 loop: CASSLEGLSGVGEQFF. The CDR3 DNA sequence: TGTGCCAGCAGCTTAGAGGGTCTATCGGGAGTCGGTGAGCAGTTCTTC.

This clonotype was counted ten times or more. The rearrangement links TRBV2 to TRBJ2-7; D unresolved. Germline-derived CDR1 and CDR2 are SNHLY and FYNNEI. The CDR3 contains 14 residues. V dropped 7 bases and J dropped 3 bases, with 16 bases sitting between them. The CDR3 sequence is CASKMEIVSYEQYF. As DNA, the CDR3 is TGTGCCAGCAAAATGGAGATAGTTAGCTACGAGCAGTACTTC.

This chain uses TRBV6-1 with TRBJ2-1; D could derive from TRBD1 or TRBD2 (7 bases each). Trimming shortened V by 7 bases and J by 10 bases, and 17 bases separated the two germline ends. The germline V gene has CDR1 MNHNS and CDR2 SASEGT. CDR3 length equals 13 residues. CDR3 nucleotides: TGTGCCAGCACTCAGGGGGGGGCTAGCGAGCAGTTCTTC. It translates to CASTQGGASEQFF.

Worth noting for this clonotype: A much larger clone sits a single nucleotide away, making a read error possible. This rearrangement joins TRBV5-1 to TRBJ1-4; D is ambiguous. CDR1 SGHRS and CDR2 YFSETQ come from the germline V gene. The CDR3 is 15 residues long. V gave up 2 bases and J gave up 2 bases, with 10 bases separating them. The CDR3 DNA follows: TGCGCCAGCAGCTTCCGGAAAGGGACTAATGAAAAACTGTTTTTT. It translates to CASSFRKGTNEKLFF. Variable domain in full (rest from reference TRBV5-1 and TRBJ1-4): KAGVTQTPRYLIKTRGQQVTLSCSPISGHRSVSWYQQTPGQGLQFLFEYFSETQRNKGNFPGRFSGRQFSNSRSEMNVSTLELGDSALYLCASSFRKGTNEKLFFGSGTQLSVL.

Only one count was recorded for this clonotype. Being one base from a much bigger clone, this may be a read error. The chain links TRBV29-1 to TRBJ2-1; tentatively, D is TRBD2 (6 bases). Trimming left V 7 bases short and J 4 bases short, with 14 bases between. The length of the CDR3 is 13 residues. Per germline, CDR1 SQVTM and CDR2 ANQGSEA. The CDR3 protein is CSAWTIGYNEQFF. CDR3 DNA: TGCAGCGCCTGGACTATCGGTTACAATGAGCAGTTCTTC.

This clonotype was recorded at least ten times. V usage is TRBV10-3 and J usage is TRBJ1-2; 7 positions agree with TRBD1. With V trimmed by 7 bases and J by 5 bases, 7 bases remained unmatched. CDR1 and CDR2 from the germline V gene are ENHRY and SYGVKD. This CDR3 is built from 13 residues. In nucleotides, the CDR3 is TGTGCCATCAAAGGAGACAGGGATTATGGCTACACCTTC. It yields the protein CAIKGDRDYGYTF.

In this sample, this clonotype turned up many times. The chain links TRBV6-9 to TRBJ1-5; possible D gene TRBD1, 6 bases. With 4 bases removed from V and 2 bases from J, the gap between germline ends came to 9 bases. CDR1 is MNHGY, CDR2 SVAAGI, per germline. The CDR3 sequence is 14 residues long. CDR3 sequence reads: CASSFSGGNQPQHF. CDR3 in DNA: TGTGCCAGCAGTTTCTCAGGGGGCAATCAGCCCCAGCATTTT.

This clonotype was picked up many times. J is TRBJ2-7 and V is TRBV2; 8 bases fit TRBD2. This CDR3 spans 13 amino acids. J gave up 6 bases and V 3 bases, and 4 bases lay outside the gene matches. The germline V gene has CDR1 SNHLY and CDR2 FYNNEI. This CDR3 reads CASSEERESEQYF. DNA for the CDR3: TGTGCCAGCAGTGAGGAGCGGGAGAGCGAGCAGTACTTC.

Many counts were recorded for this clonotype. The rearrangement uses TRBV29-1 and TRBJ1-5; weak D call: TRBD1 (6 bases). CDR3 size: 18 residues. CDR1 and CDR2 (germline): SQVTM, ANQGSEA. CDR3 protein: CRLSITLGGRGSNQPQHF. CDR3 DNA sequence: TGCCGGTTGAGCATCACCCTGGGGGGCAGGGGTAGTAATCAGCCCCAGCATTTT.

This clonotype was detected ten times or more. This chain uses TRBV9 with TRBJ1-6, with D tentatively TRBD1 (6 bases). The CDR3 length is 15 residues. CDR1 is SGDLS and CDR2 is YYNGEE in the germline V gene. The V gene lost 3 bases and the J gene lost 4 bases, with 11 bases spanning the gap. The CDR3 loop reads CASSAQGRYNSPLHF. The CDR3, as DNA: TGTGCCAGCAGCGCACAGGGCCGGTATAATTCACCCCTCCACTTT.

This clonotype was recorded once. Its ends do not fully match the called genes, so a read error is possible. This chain connects TRBV15 to TRBJ2-3; the D gene is possibly TRBD2 (6 bases). Germline V gives CDR1 LNHNV, CDR2 YYDKDF (reference sequence). The CDR3 has 15 amino acids. DNA of the CDR3: TGTGCCACCAGCAGTCTATCGGGAGACACAGATGCGCAGTATTTT. Its protein product is CATSSLSGDTDAQYF.

The chain has TRBV12-5 and TRBJ2-2; D may correspond to TRBD1 or TRBD2 (6 bases each). V lost 5 bases and J 3 bases, leaving 7 bases between the germline ends. CDR1 is LGHNT and CDR2 is FRNRAP in the germline V gene. This CDR3 is 13 amino acids long. The CDR3 DNA reads TGTGCTAGTGGTAGGGGGGACACCGGGGAGCTGTTTTTT. Its translation: CASGRGDTGELFF.

CDR3 bases: TGTGCCAGCAGCCGCGCAACCGGGACGGTCAGCTACTACACCTTC. This codes for CASSRATGTVSYYTF. The V call is TRBV6-2 or TRBV6-3, the J call TRBJ1-2, with D perhaps TRBD1 (5 bases). CDR1 and CDR2 (germline): MNHEY, SVGEGT. V was pared by 6 bases and J by 10 bases, with 24 bases between. The CDR3 is 15 amino acids.